A single sample is the source of the 3 T cell receptor beta chains below, sequenced in a study of T cells in Graves' hyperthyroidism and ophthalmopathy. Regions amplified from RNA transcripts were the TCR beta CDR3 regions. The HTBI primer set was used in a first-round RT-PCR of the TCR CDR3. TCRdb processed the multiplex PCR reads anew with MiXCR; each CDR3 protein has one entry. This table holds approximately 370,000 distinct CDR3 sequences, roughly 17% found once. Source material: blood. The receptors here all came from a woman aged 30 to 39 with Graves' hyperthyroidism that later progressed to Graves' ophthalmopathy.

This clonotype came up many times. This sequence joins TRBV12-3 or TRBV12-4 and TRBJ2-1, with 9 bases fitting TRBD2. V trimming: 3 bases; J trimming: 8 bases; junction bases outside the gene matches: 8. The CDR3 is 15 residues long. The CDR3 sequence: CASSFLGLAQDEQFF. CDR3 DNA: TGTGCCAGCAGTTTTCTGGGACTAGCCCAGGATGAGCAGTTCTTC.

This clonotype was picked up many times. The V gene is TRBV7-9, the J gene TRBJ1-6; D gene unclear. Germline loops: CDR1 SEHNR, CDR2 FQNEAQ (reference sequence). This CDR3 has 14 amino acids. V lost 1 base and J 7 bases, leaving 8 bases between the germline ends. The CDR3: CASSLDGQNSPLHF. The CDR3, as DNA: TGTGCCAGCAGCTTAGATGGGCAGAATTCACCCCTCCACTTT.

This clonotype was detected a few times. The J gene is TRBJ2-7, the V gene TRBV12-3 or TRBV12-4, with D unclear. This CDR3 spans 11 amino acids. Between the trimmed V and J ends, which lost 8 bases and 2 bases, there was a span of 7 bases. The CDR3 reads CASRRTYEQYF. The CDR3 region has the DNA TGTGCCAGCCGGCGGACCTACGAGCAGTACTTC.